The T cell receptor (beta chain) described here comes from a study of blood T cell repertoires in COVID-19. Overall study: The origin of the acute and convalescent COVID-19 samples was the United States, Italy and Spain. Sources were T cells, B-cell-depleted T cells, or PBMCs; the material itself was cDNA or gDNA.

Trimming took 0 bases from V and 3 from J, leaving 13 bases between them. The CDR3 is 15 residues long. In germline, CDR1 is SGDLS, CDR2 YYNGEE. The method was immunoSEQ multiplex PCR; TCRdb's version includes in-frame clones alone and lacks a portion of them. The sample holds around 170,000 clones, 70% to 90% seen once. The V call is TRBV9, the J call TRBJ2-7, with a tentative D call TRBD2 (6 bases). What was sequenced was peripheral blood. This sequence was found in a man between 45 and 60 years old with active or convalescent COVID-19. CDR3 DNA: TGTGCCAGCAGCGTAGGTTTAGCGGCGAACTACGAGCAGTACTTC. Protein product: CASSVGLAANYEQYF.